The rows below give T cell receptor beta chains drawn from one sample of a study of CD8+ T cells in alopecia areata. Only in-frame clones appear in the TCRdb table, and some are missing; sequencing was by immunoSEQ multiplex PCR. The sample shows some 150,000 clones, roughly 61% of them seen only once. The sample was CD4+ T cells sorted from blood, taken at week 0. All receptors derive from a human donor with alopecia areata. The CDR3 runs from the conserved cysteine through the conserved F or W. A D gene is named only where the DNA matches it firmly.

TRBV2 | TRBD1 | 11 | CASSQDRALHF
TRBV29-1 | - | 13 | CSVGAAPNSPLHF
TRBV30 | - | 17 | CAWRTGVGVVGTGELFF
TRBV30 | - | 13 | CAWSVQAGTEAFF
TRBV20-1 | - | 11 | CSAISQETQYF
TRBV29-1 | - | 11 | CSVMDYPEQYF
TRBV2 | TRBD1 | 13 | CASRNRGNQPQHF
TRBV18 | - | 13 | CASSLFEGHEQFF
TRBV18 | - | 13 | CASSSGQSYGYTF
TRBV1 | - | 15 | CTSSQEVTGTDTQYF
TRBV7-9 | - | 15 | CASSLETGSNYGYTF
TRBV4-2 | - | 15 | CASSQGEGYSGELFF
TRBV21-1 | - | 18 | CASSKGRLAHKSGETQYF
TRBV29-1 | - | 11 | CSVHQGREQYF
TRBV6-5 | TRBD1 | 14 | CASSRGQAQGTQYF
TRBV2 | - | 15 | CASKVEAVMYNEQFF
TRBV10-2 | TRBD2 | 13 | CASRLAGQETQYF
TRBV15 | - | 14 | CATSRDVVNQPQHF
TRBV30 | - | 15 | CAWSANRDQIWELFF
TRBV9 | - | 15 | CASSVRTGVGNTQYF
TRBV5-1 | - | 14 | CASSLVGGYNEQFF
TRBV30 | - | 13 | CASNRAANTEAFF
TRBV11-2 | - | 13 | CASSLDRAEEQFF
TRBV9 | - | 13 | CASSVKGWNEQFF
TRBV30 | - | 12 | CAWSVLGYEQYF
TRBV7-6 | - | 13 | CASSLRTQDEQYF
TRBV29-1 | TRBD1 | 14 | CSVQTGDANSPLHF
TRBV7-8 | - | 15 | CASSLSPGGSYEQYF
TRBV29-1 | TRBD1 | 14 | CSVEGRQGLTEAFF
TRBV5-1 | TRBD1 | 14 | CASSSLTGDSEAFF
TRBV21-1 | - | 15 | CASSKAHRENQPQHF
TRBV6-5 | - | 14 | CASSYPSPGSPLHF
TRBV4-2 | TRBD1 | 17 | CASSQDLAGQGSYEQYF
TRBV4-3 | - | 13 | CASSQDGGETQYF
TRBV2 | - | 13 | CASSEFLEETQYF
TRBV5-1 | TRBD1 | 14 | CASSPDTGDTEAFF
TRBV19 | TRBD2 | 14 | CASSPGRDTGELFF
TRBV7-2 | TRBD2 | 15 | CASRRGLAVSETQYF
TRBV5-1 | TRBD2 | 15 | CASSWEGSVKNIQYF
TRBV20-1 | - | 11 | CSAERQLEAFF
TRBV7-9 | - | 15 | CASSRTTNLYNEQFF
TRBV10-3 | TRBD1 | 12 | CAISPGQGEQYF